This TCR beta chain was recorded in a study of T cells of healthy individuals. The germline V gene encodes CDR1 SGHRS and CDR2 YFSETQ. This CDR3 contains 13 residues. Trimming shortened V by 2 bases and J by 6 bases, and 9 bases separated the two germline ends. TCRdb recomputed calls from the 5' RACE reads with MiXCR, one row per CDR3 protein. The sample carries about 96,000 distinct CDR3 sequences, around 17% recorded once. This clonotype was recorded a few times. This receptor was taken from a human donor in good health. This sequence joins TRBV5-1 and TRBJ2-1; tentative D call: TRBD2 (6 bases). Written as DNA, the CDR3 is TGCGCCAGCAGCTTAACCGGGAGCAATGAGCAGTTCTTC. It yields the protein CASSLTGSNEQFF.